The rows below give T cell receptor beta chains drawn from one sample of a study of cytotoxic CD8 clonotypes in ibrutinib-treated CLL. The method was immunoSEQ multiplex PCR; TCRdb's version includes in-frame clones alone and lacks a portion of them. The table includes approximately 150,000 clones, 77% detected once. Sequencing was performed on PBMCs, taken after 12 months of ibrutinib treatment. These TCRs come from a human donor with chronic lymphocytic leukemia. Both conserved end residues are part of each CDR3. D genes are given only for firm matches. Clone size is not always given. Where it is, it says once, few, many or a class for expanded clones.

D gene	clone size	V gene	J gene	CDR3 DNA	CDR3 protein
NA	NA	TRBV30	TRBJ2-1	TGTGCCTGGAGATATAGCGGAATCAGGGGCAATGAGCAGTTCTTC	CAWRYSGIRGNEQFF
NA	few	TRBV16	TRBJ1-2	TGTGCCAGCAGCCAACAGGGGAGTGGCTACACCTTC	CASSQQGSGYTF
TRBD1	NA	TRBV9	TRBJ1-2	TGTGCCAGCAGCGGGACAGGGACCGGCTACACCTTC	CASSGTGTGYTF
NA	NA	TRBV9	TRBJ1-1	TGTGCCAGCAGCGTAGACCCAGCAGGGGTCGGCACTGAAGCTTTCTTT	CASSVDPAGVGTEAFF
NA	few	TRBV28	TRBJ2-2	TGTGCCAGCAGTGGGACCACCGGGGAGCTGTTTTTT	CASSGTTGELFF
NA	NA	TRBV28	TRBJ1-3	TGTGCCAGCAGTTTAGGGCGCTGGAAGAAGCCCTCTGGAAACACCATATATTTT	CASSLGRWKKPSGNTIYF
TRBD1	NA	TRBV13	TRBJ2-6	TGTGCCAGCAGCTCGGGACAGACTGGGGCCAACGTCCTGACTTTC	CASSSGQTGANVLTF
NA	NA	TRBV13	TRBJ2-7	TGTGCCAGCAGCTTAGAGGATAGCTACGAGCAGTACTTC	CASSLEDSYEQYF
TRBD1	once	TRBV7-7	TRBJ2-1	TGTGCTAGCAGCTTAGCGCGAGGGGGCCCCTACAATGAGCAGTTCTTC	CASSLARGGPYNEQFF
NA	NA	TRBV7-2	TRBJ1-2	TGTGCCAGCAGCTTAGAAATTGGGTTCAACTATGGCTACACCTTC	CASSLEIGFNYGYTF
NA	NA	TRBV6-1	TRBJ1-5	TGTGCCAGCAACCCTAGGCGGACGTCGCCCCAGCATTTT	CASNPRRTSPQHF
TRBD1	NA	TRBV12-5	TRBJ2-1	TGTGCTAGTGGTCAGACAGGGGACTACAATGAGCAGTTCTTC	CASGQTGDYNEQFF
NA	NA	TRBV10-1	TRBJ2-1	TGCGCCAGCTGGGACCAAAGCTCCTACAATGAGCAGTTCTTC	CASWDQSSYNEQFF
TRBD2	NA	TRBV7-2	TRBJ2-5	TGTGCCAGCAGTTTAAGGGCAGCGGGGGAAGAGACCCAGTACTTC	CASSLRAAGEETQYF
NA	NA	TRBV19	TRBJ1-5	TGTGCCAGTAGTATAGGTGTAAGGCAGACGTATAGAAGCAATCAGCCCCAGCATTTT	CASSIGVRQTYRSNQPQHF
TRBD2	NA	TRBV19	TRBJ2-7	TGTGCCACGAGGACTAGCGGGACCACCAACTTATACGAGCAGTACTTC	CATRTSGTTNLYEQYF
NA	NA	TRBV6-4	TRBJ2-1	TGTGCCAGCAGTGACGTCGGAACGGACGATGAGCAGTTCTTC	CASSDVGTDDEQFF
NA	few	TRBV5-1	TRBJ2-4	TGCGCCAGCAGCCGAGGGATCGAGGCAGGAAAAAACATTCAGTACTTC	CASSRGIEAGKNIQYF
NA	NA	TRBV5-6	TRBJ2-2	TGTGCCAGCAGCTTTGGGGGCACGAACACCGGGGAGCTGTTTTTT	CASSFGGTNTGELFF
NA	NA	TRBV7-8	TRBJ2-7	TGTGCCAGTGACCGTAGACAGGCGAACGAGCAGTACTTC	CASDRRQANEQYF
TRBD1	NA	TRBV7-2	TRBJ1-3	TGTGCCAGCAGCTGGACAGGATTACTCTCTGGAAACACCATATATTTT	CASSWTGLLSGNTIYF
TRBD2	NA	TRBV30	TRBJ2-5	TGTGCCTCCGGGACTAGCGAGACCCAGTACTTC	CASGTSETQYF
NA	NA	TRBV18	TRBJ1-2	TGTGCCAGCTCCATTGGCGGGGTAACTAACTATGGCTACACCTTC	CASSIGGVTNYGYTF
NA	NA	TRBV7-9	TRBJ2-6	TGTGCCAGCAGCTTAGCTCAGTCTGGGGCCAACGTCCTGACTTTC	CASSLAQSGANVLTF
NA	NA	TRBV28	TRBJ1-2	TGTGCCAGCAAAGTAGGGGGTTCGGGCTACACCTTC	CASKVGGSGYTF
NA	NA	TRBV5-1	TRBJ2-7	TGCGCCAGCAGCTTGGGACTAGATCTCTACGAGCAGTACTTC	CASSLGLDLYEQYF
NA	NA	TRBV7-2	TRBJ1-1	TGTGCCAGCAGCCCCAGGACAAGCATGAACACTGAAGCTTTCTTT	CASSPRTSMNTEAFF
NA	NA	TRBV28	TRBJ1-1	TGTGCCATCCTGATAACCGGGACGTCACACGTCAAATTT	CAILITGTSHVKF
NA	NA	TRBV6-5	TRBJ1-1	TGTGCCAGCAGTAGGCAGGGGCTGGCTTTCTTT	CASSRQGLAFF
NA	NA	TRBV6-1	TRBJ1-2	TGTGCCAGCAGTGTATTCGCAGGGGACTATGGCTACACCTTC	CASSVFAGDYGYTF
TRBD1	few	TRBV19	TRBJ2-5	TGTGCCAGTAGTATGAGGGACAGCCAAGAGACCCAGTACTTC	CASSMRDSQETQYF
NA	NA	TRBV27	TRBJ2-1	TGTGCCAGCAGTTTATCGTTCAGATTCAATGAGCAGTTCTTC	CASSLSFRFNEQFF
NA	NA	TRBV28	TRBJ1-5	TGTGCCAGCAGTTTAAGGGGGTCCCGGCAGCCCCAGCATTTT	CASSLRGSRQPQHF
NA	few	TRBV28	TRBJ1-3	TGTGCCAGCAGTTACAGGACGGAGGGAAACACCATATATTTT	CASSYRTEGNTIYF
TRBD2	NA	TRBV10-3	TRBJ2-5	TGTGCCATCAGTGCACTAGCGGCCCAAGAGACCCAGTACTTC	CAISALAAQETQYF
TRBD1	NA	TRBV2	TRBJ2-5	TGTGCCAGAGGGGACAGGGGCCAAGAGACCCAGTACTTC	CARGDRGQETQYF
TRBD1	NA	TRBV7-2	TRBJ1-3	TGTGCCAGCAGCCTGACAGGGGGCCTTGGAAACACCATATATTTT	CASSLTGGLGNTIYF
NA	NA	TRBV9	TRBJ2-1	TGTGCCAGCAGCGTACAAGGACTTCCCTATGAGCAGTTCTTC	CASSVQGLPYEQFF
NA	NA	TRBV5-1	TRBJ2-1	TGCGCCAGCAGCTTGGGCAGAAATGAGCAGTTCTTC	CASSLGRNEQFF
NA	NA	TRBV5-1	TRBJ1-4	TGCGCCAGCCACCCGGGCGGACCCCTGGAAAAACTGTTTTTT	CASHPGGPLEKLFF
NA	few	TRBV19	TRBJ1-2	TGTGCCAGCGGTCAACTGTATGGCTACACCTTC	CASGQLYGYTF
NA	NA	TRBV2	TRBJ1-2	TGTGCCAGCCGGGACTCCGACCTAGGGGGCTACACCTTC	CASRDSDLGGYTF
TRBD1	NA	TRBV18	TRBJ2-7	TGTGCCAGCTCTCAAACCGGGACAGGGACATTCTACGAGCAGTACTTC	CASSQTGTGTFYEQYF
NA	few	TRBV6-5	TRBJ2-7	TGTGCCAGCAGTCGGACACAGAGCTCCTACGAGCAGTACTTC	CASSRTQSSYEQYF
NA	NA	TRBV9	TRBJ2-1	TGTGCCAGCAGCGCACGCGGGGTCAATGAGCAGTTCTTC	CASSARGVNEQFF
TRBD2	NA	TRBV25-1	TRBJ2-3	TGTGCCAGCAGTGAATTACGCGGGGGTGGAGGGGATACGCAGTATTTT	CASSELRGGGGDTQYF
NA	NA	TRBV27	TRBJ2-2	TGTGCCAGCAGTCCCCGGGCCAGCGGCACCGGGGAGCTGTTTTTT	CASSPRASGTGELFF
NA	few	TRBV6-1	TRBJ1-1	TGTGCCAGCAGGTCCCCGAACACTGAAGCTTTCTTT	CASRSPNTEAFF
NA	few	TRBV5-6	TRBJ1-4	TGTGCCAGCAGCTTGGTGGGGAATGAAAAACTGTTTTTT	CASSLVGNEKLFF
NA	NA	TRBV5-4	TRBJ1-1	TGTGCCAGCAGCTTGGGGTCCATGAACACTGAAGCTTTCTTT	CASSLGSMNTEAFF
TRBD1	few	TRBV6-1	TRBJ2-7	TGTGCCAGCAGTGAAGCGGGACAGTCCGTCTCCTACGAGCAGTACTTC	CASSEAGQSVSYEQYF
TRBD2	NA	TRBV10-3	TRBJ2-7	TGTGCCATCAGTGAGATGGCGGGAGCCCTGAACTACGAGCAGTACTTC	CAISEMAGALNYEQYF
NA	NA	TRBV10-3	TRBJ2-1	TGTGCCATCAGTGAGTCGACTAATGAGCAGTTCTTC	CAISESTNEQFF
TRBD1	NA	TRBV10-3	TRBJ1-6	TGTGCCATCAGGCCGGGACAGGGATATTCACCCCTCCACTTT	CAIRPGQGYSPLHF
NA	NA	TRBV10-3	TRBJ2-7	TGTGCCATCAGTGAGGGGGCAGGGTACGAGCAGTACTTC	CAISEGAGYEQYF
NA	NA	TRBV7-8	TRBJ1-4	TGTGCCAGCAGCTCAGTTGGAGCAAAACTGTTTTTT	CASSSVGAKLFF
NA	once	TRBV15	TRBJ2-7	TGTGCCACCAGCTTCGACAGCTACGAGCAGTACTTC	CATSFDSYEQYF
NA	NA	TRBV2	TRBJ2-3	TGTGCCAGCAGCCGGTTCGTAGCCGGGCCAGATACGCAGTATTTT	CASSRFVAGPDTQYF
NA	NA	TRBV9	TRBJ1-1	TGTGCCAGCAGCTTGGAGGGGGGAAACACTGAAGCTTTCTTT	CASSLEGGNTEAFF